Detailed here is one T cell receptor beta chain. A much larger clone lies a single base off, so this may be a read error. The sample is drawn from a study of regulatory T cells in long-lasting Graves disease. In building TCR beta libraries, iRepertoire HTBI primers were used together with Arm-PCR of CDR3 regions. Via MiXCR, TCRdb re-called the multiplex PCR reads, giving one row per CDR3 protein. The sample carries 550,000 to 650,000 distinct CDR3 sequences, 15% to 20% recorded once. Time point denoted: newly diagnosed GD, antithyroid drugs for less than 3 months. PBMC-derived RNA was used for the TCR library. Per germline, CDR1 SQVTM and CDR2 ANQGSEA. V lost 6 bases to trimming and J lost 10 bases, with 16 bases between them. The length of the CDR3 is 12 residues. These data are also associated with another study on T cells in Graves' hyperthyroidism and ophthalmopathy. From that paper: Stability of Graves' hyperthyroidism was defined as absent ophthalmopathy progression within 18 months.

The source of this sequence is a man between 18 and 35 years old with Graves disease. Sequenced material: peripheral blood mononuclear cells (PBMCs), taken at new diagnosis, from a patient treated with antithyroid drugs. The rearrangement joins TRBV29-1 to TRBJ2-1, with D possibly being TRBD1 (6 bases). CDR3 sequence: CSVNTAGEEQFF. The CDR3 region has the DNA TGCAGCGTCAACACCGCAGGGGAAGAGCAGTTCTTC.